These T cell receptor beta chains were read from a single sample in a study of blood T cell repertoires in COVID-19. Libraries were prepared by immunoSEQ multiplex PCR; TCRdb keeps only in-frame clonotypes and omits some of them. Of 150,000 to 200,000 clones in the sample, roughly 85% were seen once. Sequencing was performed on PBMCs or T cells enriched from blood (not recorded which). All receptors come from a man aged 55 to 70 who had recovered from COVID-19. Both conserved end residues are part of each CDR3. A D gene is named only where the DNA matches it firmly. The size entry is marked missing in some rows and otherwise reads once, few, many or a size class.

CDR3 length: 14
clone size: -
V gene: TRBV28
D gene: -
J gene: TRBJ1-5
CDR3 DNA: TGTGCCAGCAGTGTGCAGAATTACAATCAGCCCCAGCATTTT
CDR3 protein: CASSVQNYNQPQHF

CDR3 length: 19
clone size: -
V gene: TRBV9
D gene: TRBD2
J gene: TRBJ2-1
CDR3 DNA: TGTGCCAGCAGCCCCGGGAGGTGGGGAGCAACCCCTATAAACAATGAGCAGTTCTTC
CDR3 protein: CASSPGRWGATPINNEQFF

CDR3 length: 18
clone size: -
V gene: TRBV6-2/TRBV6-3
D gene: -
J gene: TRBJ2-1
CDR3 DNA: TGTGCCAGCAGTACTTCCTGGGGAGGGGGGGCGTCCTACAATGAGCAGTTCTTC
CDR3 protein: CASSTSWGGGASYNEQFF

CDR3 length: 14
clone size: once
V gene: TRBV20-1
D gene: TRBD1
J gene: TRBJ2-7
CDR3 DNA: TGCAGTGCTAGTGTGGACAGGGGCACCTACGAGCAGTACTTC
CDR3 protein: CSASVDRGTYEQYF

CDR3 length: 13
clone size: -
V gene: TRBV6-5
D gene: -
J gene: TRBJ2-7
CDR3 DNA: TGTGCCAGCAGAACAGATACCCCCTACGAGCAGTACTTC
CDR3 protein: CASRTDTPYEQYF

CDR3 length: 14
clone size: -
V gene: TRBV15
D gene: TRBD2
J gene: TRBJ2-5
CDR3 DNA: TGTGCCACCAGCGGCCTACTAGCGCAAGAGACCCAGTACTTC
CDR3 protein: CATSGLLAQETQYF

CDR3 length: 15
clone size: -
V gene: TRBV7-2
D gene: TRBD2
J gene: TRBJ2-2
CDR3 DNA: TGTGCCAGCAGCTTAATGTGGGGAGGGACCGGGGAGCTGTTTTTT
CDR3 protein: CASSLMWGGTGELFF

CDR3 length: 15
clone size: -
V gene: TRBV7-9
D gene: TRBD1
J gene: TRBJ1-3
CDR3 DNA: TGTGCCAGCAGCTGGACAGGGAGTGAGGGAAACACCATATATTTT
CDR3 protein: CASSWTGSEGNTIYF

CDR3 length: 16
clone size: -
V gene: TRBV2
D gene: TRBD1
J gene: TRBJ1-2
CDR3 DNA: TGTGCCACCCTAGTGAACAGGGGAGATTCAGAATATGGCTACACCTTC
CDR3 protein: CATLVNRGDSEYGYTF

CDR3 length: 15
clone size: -
V gene: TRBV7-8
D gene: TRBD2
J gene: TRBJ2-1
CDR3 DNA: TGTGCCAGCAGCTTAATAGCGGGAGGGCTAGGTGAGCAGTTCTTC
CDR3 protein: CASSLIAGGLGEQFF

CDR3 length: 17
clone size: -
V gene: TRBV7-5
D gene: -
J gene: TRBJ2-7
CDR3 DNA: TGTGCCAGAAGCTTAGAACTAGCGGGAGGGCCCTCCTACGAGCAGTACTTC
CDR3 protein: CARSLELAGGPSYEQYF